A single sample is the source of the 21 T cell receptor beta chains below, sequenced in a study of cytomegalovirus exposure and HLA in healthy donors. Amplification used 60 Vbeta primers and 13 Jbeta primers. Produced via immunoSEQ multiplex PCR; TCRdb's table is partial and in-frame only. The sample yields 120,000 or so clones, about 80% seen once. Sequences were obtained from PBMCs. Every receptor here comes from a man under 40 in good health and CMV-seronegative.

This sequence joins TRBV27 and TRBJ1-2; 7 bases align to TRBD1. The CDR3 runs to 13 residues. Trimming took 0 bases from V and 8 from J; bases not matched to a gene: 3. Germline-derived CDR1 and CDR2 are MNHEY and SMNVEV (reference sequence). CDR3 in DNA: TGTGCCAGCAGTTTATCGACAGGGTGGGGCTACACCTTC. This sequence encodes CASSLSTGWGYTF.

The V gene is TRBV4-2, the J gene TRBJ2-6, with 8 bases identical to TRBD1. Germline CDR1 reads LGHNA; CDR2 reads YNFKEQ. The CDR3 spans 19 residues. Trimming removed 3 bases from V and 7 bases from J; junction bases left unmatched: 17. CDR3 nucleotide sequence: TGTGCCAGCAGCCAGTCATCGGACAGGGATCTCTGGGGAGCCAACGTCCTGACTTTC. Residues: CASSQSSDRDLWGANVLTF.

The chain combines TRBV7-8 with TRBJ2-2; possible D gene TRBD2, 5 bases. Trimming pared 4 bases from V and 5 bases from J, leaving 11 bases between. CDR3 length: 14 residues. Germline CDR1 SGHVS, CDR2 FQNEAQ. The CDR3, as DNA: TGTGCCAGCAGCTCGCGGACTTGGACCGGGGAGCTGTTTTTT. It encodes CASSSRTWTGELFF.

The chain joins TRBV4-1 to TRBJ1-5, with D uncertain. V lost 2 bases and J lost 4, with 12 bases in between. This CDR3 has 15 residues. Germline V gives CDR1 MGHRA, CDR2 YSYEKL. CDR3 sequence (DNA): TGCGCCAGCAGCCAATTCGATGGCGGGAATCAGCCCCAGCATTTT. Its protein product is CASSQFDGGNQPQHF.

The rearrangement uses TRBV5-4 and TRBJ2-1; 9 bases line up with TRBD2. The V gene end was trimmed by 0 bases and the J gene end by 4 bases; junction bases not matched to a gene: 5. The germline CDR1 and CDR2 sequences are SGHNT and YYREEE (reference sequence). This CDR3 spans 16 amino acids. The CDR3 loop is CASSLARAGGYNEQFF. In DNA, the CDR3 is TGTGCCAGCAGCTTGGCTCGCGCGGGAGGGTACAATGAGCAGTTCTTC.

The rearrangement uses TRBV6-1 and TRBJ2-6; tentative D call: TRBD1 (5 bases). Between the trimmed V and J ends, which lost 1 base and 1 base, there was a span of 14 bases. Per the germline V gene, CDR1 is MNHNS and CDR2 is SASEGT. The CDR3 runs to 18 residues. The CDR3 sequence: CASSEGVRASSGANVLTF. CDR3 bases: TGTGCCAGCAGTGAAGGGGTCAGGGCCAGTTCTGGGGCCAACGTCCTGACTTTC.

The rearrangement uses TRBV30 and TRBJ1-1, with TRBD1 as a possible D gene (5 bases). This CDR3 has 14 residues. CDR1 is GTSNPN, CDR2 SVGIG, per germline (reference sequence). V gave up 1 base and J gave up 4 bases, with 13 bases separating them. CDR3 in DNA: TGTGCCTGGAGTGAGGGGAGGGAGTTCACTGAAGCTTTCTTT. It encodes CAWSEGREFTEAFF.

The V gene is TRBV7-2, the J gene TRBJ1-1; D gene unclear. The CDR3 extends over 13 amino acids. Trimming shortened V by 1 base and J by 8 bases, and 11 bases separated the two germline ends. Germline-derived CDR1 and CDR2 are SGHTA and FQGNSA. The CDR3 loop is CASSLGVPGEAFF. The CDR3 nucleotides read TGTGCCAGCAGCTTAGGAGTCCCGGGGGAAGCTTTCTTT.

The chain is built from TRBV5-1 and TRBJ2-7, with TRBD1 matching 11 bases. Germline assignment: CDR1 SGHRS and CDR2 YFSETQ. This CDR3 is built from 19 residues. V lost 0 bases, J lost 2 bases, and 13 bases stayed unmatched. The DNA for the CDR3 is TGCGCCAGCAGCTTGGCCTTTATGGGACAGGGGGTTAGGACCTACGAGCAGTACTTC. It codes for CASSLAFMGQGVRTYEQYF. Based on the CDR3 plus reference TRBV5-1 and TRBJ2-7, the full variable domain is KAGVTQTPRYLIKTRGQQVTLSCSPISGHRSVSWYQQTPGQGLQFLFEYFSETQRNKGNFPGRFSGRQFSNSRSEMNVSTLELGDSALYLCASSLAFMGQGVRTYEQYFGPGTRLTVT.

This sequence joins TRBV28 and TRBJ2-1; 7 nucleotides agree with TRBD2. The CDR3 is 15 amino acids. V lost 3 bases, J lost 5 bases, and 7 bases stayed unmatched. CDR1 is MDHEN, CDR2 SYDVKM, per germline. CDR3 nucleotides: TGTGCCAGCAGTTTTCTGGCGGGAGTTGACAATGAGCAGTTCTTC. Protein sequence: CASSFLAGVDNEQFF.

The chain employs TRBV2 and TRBJ2-2, with D possibly being TRBD1 (6 bases). Germline V CDR1 and CDR2: SNHLY, FYNNEI. This CDR3 spans 14 amino acids. V was clipped by 8 bases and J by 2 bases, with 12 bases between them. CDR3 sequence reads: CASERTDNTGELFF. DNA of the CDR3: TGTGCCAGCGAGCGGACAGATAACACCGGGGAGCTGTTTTTT.

This clone showed up just once. The J gene is TRBJ1-4, the V gene TRBV6-1, with TRBD1 matching over 7 bases. Losses at the gene ends were 5 bases for V and 7 bases for J; bases not matched to a gene: 10. The germline V gene encodes CDR1 MNHNS and CDR2 SASEGT. This CDR3 has 15 residues. As DNA, the CDR3 is TGTGCCAGCAGTCCGTTGGGGACAGTGGGTGAAAAACTGTTTTTT. It translates to CASSPLGTVGEKLFF.

V gene TRBV6-1 combines with J gene TRBJ1-2; D gene uncertain. Germline V gives CDR1 MNHNS, CDR2 SASEGT. Trimming stripped 8 bases from V and 2 bases from J, with 9 bases between. The CDR3 runs to 12 residues. The chain's CDR3 is CASSYGNYGYTF. The CDR3 DNA follows: TGTGCCAGCTCTTACGGGAACTATGGCTACACCTTC.

Here the CDR3 DNA reads TGCGCCAGCGGAGGTGGCGGCATCGCAGATACGCAGTATTTT. Translated, it gives CASGGGGIADTQYF. V usage is TRBV10-1 and J usage is TRBJ2-3; D might be TRBD2 (5 bases). With 8 bases removed from V and 4 bases from J, the gap between germline ends came to 16 bases. Germline V gene data show CDR1 as WNHNN and CDR2 as SYGVQD (reference sequence). The CDR3 contains 14 residues.

The V and J genes are TRBV5-1 and TRBJ2-1, with 12 bases identical to TRBD2. The CDR3 has 16 amino acids. V lost 2 bases, J lost 3 bases, and 3 bases stayed unmatched. CDR1 and CDR2 from the germline V gene are SGHRS and YFSETQ. CDR3 sequence reads: CASSLAGLAGYNEQFF. The CDR3 DNA reads as TGCGCCAGCAGCTTAGCGGGACTAGCGGGCTACAATGAGCAGTTCTTC.

The chain employs TRBV11-2 and TRBJ2-1; D is possibly TRBD1 (6 bases). The germline V gene encodes CDR1 SGHAT and CDR2 FQNNGV. Trimming took 5 bases from V and 10 from J, leaving 12 bases between them. The CDR3 has 12 amino acids. This chain's CDR3 is CASSAGQTEQFF. DNA for the CDR3: TGTGCCAGCAGCGCTGGACAGACCGAGCAGTTCTTC.

This clone was counted only a few times. The gene calls are TRBV4-2 and TRBJ2-7; unclear D gene. Germline V gives CDR1 LGHNA, CDR2 YNFKEQ. With 0 bases removed from V and 6 bases from J, the gap between germline ends came to 9 bases. The length of the CDR3 is 13 residues. CDR3 DNA: TGTGCCAGCAGCCAAGATATCGGAGCCGAGCAGTACTTC. It codes for CASSQDIGAEQYF.

The chain employs TRBV27 and TRBJ2-7, with a tentative D call TRBD1 (6 bases). This CDR3 comprises 13 residues. Germline V lookup: CDR1 MNHEY, CDR2 SMNVEV (reference sequence). V was trimmed by 5 bases and J by 5 bases, leaving 13 bases between them. CDR3 amino acids: CASSLTYRDEQYF. The CDR3 DNA is TGTGCCAGCAGTCTGACCTACAGGGACGAGCAGTACTTC.

To note about this clone: The same CDR3 also results from other DNA sequences found in this sample. J is TRBJ1-1 and V is TRBV7-2, with D possibly being TRBD1 (5 bases). The CDR3 spans 13 residues. Germline V gives CDR1 SGHTA, CDR2 FQGNSA. The V gene lost 5 bases and the J gene lost 1 base, with 8 bases spanning the gap. This CDR3 reads CASSTQGNTEAFF. The CDR3 nucleotides read TGTGCCAGCAGCACCCAGGGGAACACTGAAGCTTTCTTT. Full variable domain (rest looked up from reference TRBV7-2 and TRBJ1-1): GAGVSQSPSNKVTEKGKDVELRCDPISGHTALYWYRQSLGQGLEFLIYFQGNSAPDKSGLPSDRFSAERTGGSVSTLTIQRTQQEDSAVYLCASSTQGNTEAFFGQGTRLTVV.

The chain employs TRBV29-1 and TRBJ1-6, with D perhaps matching TRBD1 (6 bases). V shed 6 bases and J shed 4 bases, with 16 bases lying between them. The CDR3 totals 15 residues. Germline V gene sequence: CDR1 SQVTM, CDR2 ANQGSEA. The CDR3 reads CSVRTDALYNSPLHF. DNA for the CDR3: TGCAGCGTGAGGACAGACGCTCTTTATAATTCACCCCTCCACTTT.

V is TRBV12-5 and J is TRBJ2-2; D uncertain. The V gene lost 4 bases and the J gene lost 2 bases, with 5 bases spanning the gap. In germline, CDR1 is LGHNT, CDR2 FRNRAP. The CDR3 is 13 residues long. The CDR3 bases are TGTGCTAGTGGTTCCTACAACACCGGGGAGCTGTTTTTT. Protein sequence: CASGSYNTGELFF. Variable domain in full (rest from reference TRBV12-5 and TRBJ2-2): DARVTQTPRHKVTEMGQEVTMRCQPILGHNTVFWYRQTMMQGLELLAYFRNRAPLDDSGMPKDRFSAEMPDATLATLKIQPSEPRDSAVYFCASGSYNTGELFFGEGSRLTVL.